This TCR beta chain comes out of a study of beta chain features in type 1 diabetes. Since all of the isolated RNA was reverse transcribed, expressed TCRB transcripts were what got sequenced. This table comes from immunoSEQ multiplex PCR, and its TCRdb copy is limited to in-frame clones, with some not included. The data contain hundreds of thousands of clones, around 16% of them singletons. The TCR originated in a young man in good health. The specimen sequenced was naive CD4+ T cells from blood.

For the CDR3, the DNA is TGTGCCAGCAGCTCACCGGGACTAGCGATAGATACGCAGTATTTT. This codes for CASSSPGLAIDTQYF. The chain recombines TRBV5-4 with TRBJ2-3; 10 nucleotides agree with TRBD2. The J segment lost 5 bases and the V segment lost 3 bases, leaving 6 bases of the junction unmatched. There are 15 residues in the CDR3. Per the germline V gene, CDR1 is SGHNT and CDR2 is YYREEE (reference sequence).